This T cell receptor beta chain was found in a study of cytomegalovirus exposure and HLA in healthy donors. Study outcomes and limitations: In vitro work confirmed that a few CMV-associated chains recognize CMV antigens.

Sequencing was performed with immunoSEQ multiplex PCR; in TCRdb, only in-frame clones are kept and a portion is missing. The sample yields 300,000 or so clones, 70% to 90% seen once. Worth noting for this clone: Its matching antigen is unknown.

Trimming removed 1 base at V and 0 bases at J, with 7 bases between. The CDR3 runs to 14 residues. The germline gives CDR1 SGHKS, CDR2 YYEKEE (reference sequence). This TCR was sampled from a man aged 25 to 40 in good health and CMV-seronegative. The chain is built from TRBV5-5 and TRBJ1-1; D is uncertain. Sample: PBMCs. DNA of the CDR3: TGTGCCAGCAGCTTGAATAGTATGAACACTGAAGCTTTCTTT. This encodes CASSLNSMNTEAFF.